A few counts support the clone carrying this TCR beta chain. The germline V gene has CDR1 MNHEY and CDR2 SVGAGI. V lost 7 bases to trimming and J lost 1 base, with 10 bases between them. The CDR3 is 14 residues long. The sample belongs to a study of CD8 T cells in Susac syndrome. Random-hexamer reverse transcription was applied to roughly 0.5 to 1 ug RNA. Each CDR3 protein gets one entry after TCRdb re-called the immunoSEQ multiplex PCR reads with MiXCR. Of about 240,000 distinct CDR3 sequences in the sample, less than 96% were seen once. This receptor was identified in a human donor with Susac syndrome. V usage is TRBV6-5 and J usage is TRBJ2-2, with no clear D. Sequenced sample: CD4+ T cells from PBMCs. As DNA, the CDR3 is TGTGCCAGCACTCGTAGTCTGAACACCGGGGAGCTGTTTTTT. Translation gives CASTRSLNTGELFF.